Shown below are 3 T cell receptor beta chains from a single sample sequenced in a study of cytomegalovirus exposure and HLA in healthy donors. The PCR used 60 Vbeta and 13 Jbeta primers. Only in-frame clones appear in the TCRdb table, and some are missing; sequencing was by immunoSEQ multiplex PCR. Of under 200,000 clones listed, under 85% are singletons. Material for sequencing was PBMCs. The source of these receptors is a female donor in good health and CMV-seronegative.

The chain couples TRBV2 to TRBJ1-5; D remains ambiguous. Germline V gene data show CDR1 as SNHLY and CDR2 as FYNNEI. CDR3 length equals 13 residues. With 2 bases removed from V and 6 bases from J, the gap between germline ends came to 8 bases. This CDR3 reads CASSERPGQPQHF. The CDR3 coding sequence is TGTGCCAGCAGTGAAAGGCCAGGTCAGCCCCAGCATTTT.

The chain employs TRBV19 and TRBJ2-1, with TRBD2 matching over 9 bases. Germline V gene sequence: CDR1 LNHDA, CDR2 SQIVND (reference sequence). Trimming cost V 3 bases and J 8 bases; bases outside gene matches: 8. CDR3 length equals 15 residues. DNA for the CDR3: TGTGCCAGTAGTATCTCTAGCGGGAAAGGTGATGAGCAGTTCTTC. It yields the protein CASSISSGKGDEQFF.

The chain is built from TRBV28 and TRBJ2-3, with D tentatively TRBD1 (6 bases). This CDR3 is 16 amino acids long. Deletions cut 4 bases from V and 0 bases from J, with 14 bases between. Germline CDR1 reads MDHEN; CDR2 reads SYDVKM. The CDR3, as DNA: TGTGCCAGCAGTTCACCCAGGGGTTCTAGCACAGATACGCAGTATTTT. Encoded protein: CASSSPRGSSTDTQYF.